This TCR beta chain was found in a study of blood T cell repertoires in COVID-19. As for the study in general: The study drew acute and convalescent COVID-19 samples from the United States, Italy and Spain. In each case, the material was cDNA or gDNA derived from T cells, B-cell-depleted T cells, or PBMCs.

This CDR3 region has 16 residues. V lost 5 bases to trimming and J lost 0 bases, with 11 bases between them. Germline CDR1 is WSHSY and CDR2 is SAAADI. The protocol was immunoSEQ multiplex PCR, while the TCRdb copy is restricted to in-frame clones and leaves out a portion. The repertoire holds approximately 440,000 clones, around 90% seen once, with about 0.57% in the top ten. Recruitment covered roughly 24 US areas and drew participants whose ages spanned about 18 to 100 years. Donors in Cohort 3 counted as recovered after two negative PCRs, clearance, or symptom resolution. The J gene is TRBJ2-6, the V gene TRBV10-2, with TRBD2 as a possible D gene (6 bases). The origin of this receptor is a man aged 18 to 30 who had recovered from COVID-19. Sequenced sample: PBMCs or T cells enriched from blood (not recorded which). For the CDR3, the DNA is TGCGCCAGCAGTAGCCCCGGGGGCTCTGGGGCCAACGTCCTGACTTTC. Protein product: CASSSPGGSGANVLTF.